The source of this TCR beta chain is a study of T cell responses to AZD1222 COVID-19 vaccine. Trimming shortened V by 1 base and J by 7 bases, and 10 bases separated the two germline ends. CDR1 is LGHDT, CDR2 YNNKEL, per germline (reference sequence). The CDR3 is made up of 13 amino acids. Only in-frame clones appear in the TCRdb table, and some are missing; sequencing was by immunoSEQ multiplex PCR. In the table there are 100,000 to 150,000 clones, under 90% of which are singletons. This material consisted of peripheral blood, taken on day 0 of AZD1222 vaccination. The source is an adult in good health. The chain uses TRBV3-1 (or the pseudogene TRBV3-2) and TRBJ1-2; D not certain. DNA of the CDR3: TGTGCCAGCAGCCAAGGTTCGAGCGGTGGCTACACCTTC. Translation: CASSQGSSGGYTF.